Following are 6 T cell receptor beta chains from one sample sequenced in a study of CD8+ T cells in alopecia areata. Treatment reported: oral pan-JAK inhibitor, 5-10 mg twice daily. Sequencing relied on a cDNA template that was reverse transcribed from extracted RNA. Profiled with immunoSEQ multiplex PCR; TCRdb holds only in-frame clones, not every one. The data show some 88,000 clones, roughly 40% seen once. The specimen comprised CD8+ T cells sorted from blood, sampled at week 24, from a patient treated with tofacitinib. Receptors originate from a human donor with alopecia areata.

This clone is medium-sized within its sample. V usage is TRBV27 and J usage is TRBJ2-7; TRBD1 matches 9 bases. Germline values: CDR1 MNHEY, CDR2 SMNVEV (reference sequence). The CDR3 consists of 14 residues. V was pared by 2 bases and J by 5 bases, with 4 bases of the junction left unmatched. The CDR3 region is CASSLGTGSNEQYF. The CDR3 DNA is TGTGCCAGCAGTTTAGGGACAGGGTCAAACGAGCAGTACTTC.

This sequence joins TRBV4-1 and TRBJ2-7, with D perhaps matching TRBD2 (6 bases). From germline, CDR1 is MGHRA and CDR2 YSYEKL. The CDR3 is made up of 15 amino acids. V gave up 0 bases and J gave up 2 bases, with 11 bases separating them. DNA of the CDR3: TGCGCCAGCAGCCAAGATCATTCGGGGGCCTACGAGCAGTACTTC. Translated: CASSQDHSGAYEQYF.

This chain connects TRBV6-1 to TRBJ2-6, with D possibly matching TRBD1 (6 bases). Germline V gives CDR1 MNHNS, CDR2 SASEGT. The CDR3 loop spans 15 amino acids. The V end was cut by 10 bases, the J end by 2 bases, with 15 bases between. In nucleotides, the CDR3 is TGTGCCATCGGGGACAAGGGCCCTGGGGCCAACGTCCTGACTTTC. It is translated as CAIGDKGPGANVLTF.

This clone was found a few times. The rearrangement links TRBV6-5 to TRBJ2-7, with a tentative D call TRBD2 (6 bases). CDR1 MNHEY and CDR2 SVGAGI come from the germline V gene. The CDR3 sequence is 14 residues long. The V and J ends lost 6 bases and 3 bases respectively, with 15 bases between them. CDR3 DNA sequence: TGTGCCAGCAGAGTCGGGGGATCATACTACGAGCAGTACTTC. It encodes CASRVGGSYYEQYF.

The CDR3 is CASRNSYEQYF. As DNA, the CDR3 is TGCGCCAGCAGAAACTCCTACGAGCAGTACTTC. The gene calls are TRBV5-1 and TRBJ2-7; D remains ambiguous. Looked up from germline, CDR1 is SGHRS and CDR2 is YFSETQ. Trimming took off 5 bases at V and 0 bases at J, with 3 bases between the two ends. This CDR3 contains 11 residues.

J is TRBJ2-5 and V is TRBV7-2, with no clear D. This CDR3 has 15 residues. Between the trimmed V and J ends, which lost 4 bases and 1 base, there was a span of 13 bases. Germline V gene data show CDR1 as SGHTA and CDR2 as FQGNSA. This CDR3 is CASSSDGQSQETQYF. For the CDR3, the DNA is TGTGCCAGCAGCTCAGACGGCCAGTCCCAAGAGACCCAGTACTTC.